What follows describes a single TCR beta chain. This CDR3 has 13 residues. CDR1 DFQATT and CDR2 SNEGSKA come from the germline V gene (reference sequence). V was cut by 6 bases and J by 5 bases, with 16 bases left in between. Combining a sample-barcoded 5' primer with a J-beta primer mix, a second PCR ran for about 7 to 11 cycles. Researchers report that a template-switch adaptor with 12 random nucleotides tagged each cDNA molecule. TCRdb used MiXCR to reprocess the 5' RACE reads, holding one entry per CDR3 protein. This table has more than 1 million distinct CDR3 sequences, over 35% appearing once. Healthy Caucasian individuals from Russia aged about 6 to 90 served as donors. Researchers report isolating at least 6 million PBMCs per sample. The data originate from a study of blood T cells in healthy people across ages.

V and J are TRBV20-1 and TRBJ1-1, with a possible D match to TRBD1 (5 bases). The sequenced sample was blood. This receptor was taken from a woman aged 60-70 years in good health. The CDR3 region has the DNA TGCAGTGCCTCCGGGGCCCTTCAAACTGAAGCTTTCTTT. It yields the protein CSASGALQTEAFF.